The 20 T cell receptor beta chains reported below all come from one sample, sequenced in a study of post-analysis software for immune sequencing data. Study results and limitations: Patients showed TRBV5-6, TRBV5-1 and TRBV20-1 among five TRBV segments more frequent than in controls.

Presence of unique molecular identifiers characterized the TCR beta cDNA libraries. TCRdb re-analysed the PCR reads in MiXCR, keeping a single row per CDR3 protein. The profile shows around 710,000 distinct CDR3 sequences, 46% of them singletons. These receptors' antigens are unknown. The specimen sequenced was blood. These receptors were obtained from a girl aged 10-17 years with multiple sclerosis.

V is TRBV12-3 or TRBV12-4 and J is TRBJ2-5, with D possibly being TRBD1 (5 bases). This CDR3 contains 13 residues. V was shortened by 8 bases and J by 1 base, with 11 bases between the two germline ends. CDR3 sequence reads: CASGQGFQETQYF. CDR3 nucleotide sequence: TGTGCCAGCGGCCAGGGTTTCCAAGAGACCCAGTACTTC.

The chain employs TRBV6-5 and TRBJ1-2; D uncertain. Germline V lookup: CDR1 MNHEY, CDR2 SVGAGI. V gave up 4 bases and J gave up 1 base, with 7 bases separating them. CDR3 length: 13 residues. CDR3 nucleotide sequence: TGTGCCAGCAGTTGGGAAAATAACTATGGCTACACCTTC. Protein sequence: CASSWENNYGYTF.

The chain has TRBV20-1 and TRBJ2-7, with D perhaps matching TRBD2 (6 bases). Judging by the DNA end, TRBJ2-5 fits better; the J call may be wrong. Germline CDR1 is DFQATT and CDR2 is SNEGSKA (reference sequence). CDR3 length equals 12 residues. The CDR3 region has the DNA TGCAGTGGGCGAAGCGGAGGGGAGACCCAGTACTTC. Its protein product is CSGRSGGETQYF.

J is TRBJ2-1 and V is TRBV24-1; 12 nucleotides agree with TRBD2. Germline assignment: CDR1 KGHDR and CDR2 SFDVKD. The CDR3 is made up of 19 amino acids. Trimming took 1 base from V and 7 from J; bases not matched to a gene: 13. The CDR3 spells CATSDLRPTGLAGSNEQFF. DNA of the CDR3: TGTGCCACCAGTGATTTACGACCGACCGGACTAGCGGGAAGTAATGAGCAGTTCTTC.

The chain joins TRBV20-1 to TRBJ2-5; TRBD2 matches 9 bases. The CDR3 sequence is 13 residues long. V dropped 7 bases and J dropped 11; count of bases not matched to a gene: 14. CDR1 DFQATT and CDR2 SNEGSKA come from the germline V gene (reference sequence). In nucleotides, the CDR3 is TGCAGTGGGAGGGTAGCGGGAGCCCCTTGGCAGTACTTC. The encoded protein is CSGRVAGAPWQYF.

V is TRBV5-4 and J is TRBJ2-7; TRBD1 agrees at 7 bases. The CDR3 is made up of 13 amino acids. Germline V CDR1 and CDR2: SGHNT, YYREEE (reference sequence). V trimming: 7 bases; J trimming: 3 bases; junction bases outside the gene matches: 7. The CDR3 bases are TGTGCCAGCCAGGGGGACAGAGACTACGAGCAGTACTTC. Translating gives CASQGDRDYEQYF.

This clonotype has just a few counts. The genes are TRBV12-3 or TRBV12-4 and TRBJ1-2; no definite D call. The ends were cut back, 7 bases at V and 7 bases at J, with 16 bases in the middle. The CDR3 has 13 amino acids. The CDR3 spells CASTRLGVGGYTF. CDR3 DNA sequence: TGTGCCAGCACCAGACTTGGGGTGGGTGGCTACACCTTC.

The V call is TRBV5-5, the J call TRBJ2-7, with 14 bases that match TRBD2. The CDR3 loop spans 14 amino acids. The junction had 2 bases not matched to a gene; V was cut back by 5 bases and J by 4 bases. Germline-derived CDR1 and CDR2 are SGHKS and YYEKEE (reference sequence). CDR3 sequence (DNA): TGTGCCAGCAGGGGGACTAGCGGGAGATACGAGCAGTACTTC. This codes for CASRGTSGRYEQYF. Filled out from reference TRBV5-5 and TRBJ2-7, the complete variable domain reads DAGVTQSPTHLIKTRGQQVTLRCSPISGHKSVSWYQQVLGQGPQFIFQYYEKEERGRGNFPDRFSARQFPNYSSELNVNALLLGDSALYLCASRGTSGRYEQYFGPGTRLTVT.

This clonotype was counted between two and nine times. The chain recombines TRBV20-1 with TRBJ2-5; D possibly corresponds to TRBD1 (5 bases). The CDR3 sequence is 14 residues long. Germline V gene lookup returns CDR1 DFQATT and CDR2 SNEGSKA (reference sequence). V dropped 2 bases and J dropped 0 bases, with 10 bases sitting between them. The DNA for the CDR3 is TGCAGTGCTAGATCAGGGCGGAACCAAGAGACCCAGTACTTC. Encoded protein: CSARSGRNQETQYF.

The V call is TRBV20-1, the J call TRBJ1-1, with unresolved D. Trimming shortened V by 6 bases and J by 9 bases, and 11 bases separated the two germline ends. The CDR3 covers 10 residues. CDR1 DFQATT and CDR2 SNEGSKA come from the germline V gene (reference sequence). As DNA, the CDR3 is TGCAGTGCGAGTGTCTTAAAAGCTTTCTTT. Protein sequence: CSASVLKAFF.

The rearrangement uses TRBV27 and TRBJ2-5; D perhaps matches TRBD2 (6 bases). The J call may be mistaken, given a closer DNA end match to TRBJ2-7. CDR1 MNHEY and CDR2 SMNVEV come from the germline V gene (reference sequence). This CDR3 comprises 13 residues. This chain's CDR3 is CASRSGQNYEQYF. The CDR3 DNA sequence: TGTGCCAGCAGGAGCGGGCAGAACTACGAGCAGTACTTC.

The chain couples TRBV24-1 to TRBJ1-2, with 7 positions matching TRBD1. Per germline, CDR1 KGHDR and CDR2 SFDVKD. V was clipped by 6 bases and J by 7 bases; unmatched bases: 7. There are 13 residues in the CDR3. The CDR3 DNA follows: TGTGCCACCAGTCAGGGGGACTGCGGTGGCTACACCTTC. It is translated as CATSQGDCGGYTF.

The rearrangement uses TRBV6-6 and TRBJ2-7; tentative D call: TRBD1 (5 bases). This CDR3 region has 12 residues. The V gene lost 6 bases and the J gene lost 7 bases, with 13 bases spanning the gap. The germline CDR1 and CDR2 sequences are MNHNY and SVGAGI (reference sequence). This CDR3 reads CASSQGQNEQYF. The CDR3 DNA sequence: TGTGCCAGCAGCCAAGGACAAAATGAGCAGTACTTC.

This clonotype has more than one count but fewer than ten. The rearrangement links TRBV20-1 to TRBJ1-6; tentatively, D is TRBD1 (5 bases). Trimming removed 6 bases from V and 2 bases from J, with 17 bases in between. Germline V CDR1 and CDR2: DFQATT, SNEGSKA (reference sequence). The CDR3 extends over 16 amino acids. CDR3 region: CSALLGDEAYNSPLHF. CDR3 nucleotide sequence: TGCAGTGCGCTCCTAGGGGATGAGGCCTATAATTCACCCCTCCACTTT.

The J gene is TRBJ2-3, the V gene TRBV5-1; possible D gene TRBD1, 5 bases. V shed 2 bases and J shed 4 bases, with 14 bases lying between them. The CDR3 sequence is 15 residues long. The germline gives CDR1 SGHRS, CDR2 YFSETQ. The CDR3: CASSFQGSSADTQYF. CDR3 DNA sequence: TGCGCCAGCAGCTTCCAGGGAAGTAGTGCAGATACGCAGTATTTT.

This chain uses TRBV12-3 or TRBV12-4 with TRBJ2-5; D not certain. The CDR3 extends over 11 amino acids. V was trimmed by 6 bases and J by 5 bases, leaving 7 bases between them. The CDR3 loop is CASRLRETQYF. The CDR3, as DNA: TGTGCCAGCAGGCTCCGGGAGACCCAGTACTTC.

The chain couples TRBV7-9 to TRBJ2-4; 7 bases align to TRBD2. The J call may be incorrect, as the DNA end agrees better with TRBJ2-7. Germline V lookup: CDR1 SEHNR, CDR2 FQNEAQ (reference sequence). There are 13 residues in the CDR3. The CDR3 reads CASSQRDDYEQYF. CDR3 bases: TGTGCCAGCAGTCAGCGGGATGACTACGAGCAGTACTTC.

In this sample, this clonotype turned up once. The rearrangement joins TRBV3-1 to TRBJ2-7; 7 bases align to TRBD2. The closer fit of TRBJ2-5 to the DNA end suggests the J call may be wrong. Germline CDR1 reads LGHDT; CDR2 reads YNNKEL (reference sequence). The CDR3 contains 14 residues. DNA for the CDR3: TGTGCCAGCAGCCAACCGGGAGGACTCGAGACCCAGTACTTC. Translating gives CASSQPGGLETQYF.

The CDR3 coding sequence is TGTGCCACCAGCAGAGTTGGCGGGGCGCATACGCAGTATTTT. Translation: CATSRVGGAHTQYF. This sequence joins TRBV15 and TRBJ2-3; D is possibly TRBD2 (6 bases). CDR3 length: 14 residues. Germline loops: CDR1 LNHNV, CDR2 YYDKDF (reference sequence). The V end was cut by 1 base, the J end by 7 bases, with 12 bases between.

J is TRBJ1-2 and V is TRBV6-6; 8 bases are a match to TRBD1. Germline assignment: CDR1 MNHNY and CDR2 SVGAGI (reference sequence). V lost 10 bases, J lost 2 bases, and 6 bases stayed unmatched. There are 13 residues in the CDR3. The CDR3 nucleotides are TGTGCCACCCAGGGACAGGAAAACTATGGCTACACCTTC. Encoded protein: CATQGQENYGYTF.